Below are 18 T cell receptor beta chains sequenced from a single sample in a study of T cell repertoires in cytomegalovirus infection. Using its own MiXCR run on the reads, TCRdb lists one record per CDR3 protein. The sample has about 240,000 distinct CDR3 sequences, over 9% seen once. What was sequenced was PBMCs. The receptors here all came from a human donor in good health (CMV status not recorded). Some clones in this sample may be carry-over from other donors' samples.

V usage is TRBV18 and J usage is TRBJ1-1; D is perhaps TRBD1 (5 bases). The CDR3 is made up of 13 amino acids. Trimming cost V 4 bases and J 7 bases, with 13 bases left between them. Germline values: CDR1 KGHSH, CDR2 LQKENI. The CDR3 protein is CASSLPGPNEAFF. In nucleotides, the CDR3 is TGTGCCAGCTCACTTCCGGGACCCAATGAAGCTTTCTTT.

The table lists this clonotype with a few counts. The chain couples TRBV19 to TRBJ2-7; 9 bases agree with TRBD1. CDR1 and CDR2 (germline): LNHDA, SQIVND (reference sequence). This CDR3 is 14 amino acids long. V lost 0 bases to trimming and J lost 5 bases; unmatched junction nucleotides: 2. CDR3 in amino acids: CASSIDRTGDEQYF. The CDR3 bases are TGTGCCAGTAGTATAGACAGGACAGGGGACGAGCAGTACTTC.

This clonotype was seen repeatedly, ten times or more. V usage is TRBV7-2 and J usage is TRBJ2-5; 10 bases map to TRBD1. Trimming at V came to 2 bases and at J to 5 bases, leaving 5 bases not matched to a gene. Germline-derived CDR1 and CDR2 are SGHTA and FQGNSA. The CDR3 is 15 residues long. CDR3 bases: TGTGCCAGCAGCTTAAGTGTGACAGGGGGCGAGACCCAGTACTTC. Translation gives CASSLSVTGGETQYF.

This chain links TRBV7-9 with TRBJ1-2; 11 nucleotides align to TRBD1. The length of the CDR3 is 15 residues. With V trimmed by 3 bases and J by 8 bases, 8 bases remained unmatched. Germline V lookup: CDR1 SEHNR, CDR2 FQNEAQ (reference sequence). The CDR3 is CASSFPGQGAGGYTF. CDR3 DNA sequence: TGTGCCAGCAGCTTCCCCGGACAGGGGGCGGGAGGCTACACCTTC.

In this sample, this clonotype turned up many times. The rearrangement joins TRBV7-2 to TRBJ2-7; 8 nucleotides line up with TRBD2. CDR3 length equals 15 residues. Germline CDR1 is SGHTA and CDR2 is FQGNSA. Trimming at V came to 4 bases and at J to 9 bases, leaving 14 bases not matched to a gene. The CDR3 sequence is CASSSTGLAGQRQYF. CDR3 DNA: TGTGCCAGCAGCTCCACAGGTCTAGCGGGCCAAAGGCAGTACTTC.

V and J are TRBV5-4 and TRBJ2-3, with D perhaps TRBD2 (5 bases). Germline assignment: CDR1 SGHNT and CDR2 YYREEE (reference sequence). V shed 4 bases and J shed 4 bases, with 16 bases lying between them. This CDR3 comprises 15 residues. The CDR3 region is CASSRGLFQPDTQYF. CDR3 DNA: TGTGCCAGCAGCCGTGGACTTTTTCAACCAGATACGCAGTATTTT.

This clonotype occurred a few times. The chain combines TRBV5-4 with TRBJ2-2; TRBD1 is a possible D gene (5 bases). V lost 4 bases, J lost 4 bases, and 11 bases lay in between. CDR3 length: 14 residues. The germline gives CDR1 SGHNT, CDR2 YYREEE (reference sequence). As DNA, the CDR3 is TGTGCCAGCAGCCGACAGAGAGCCACCGGGGAGCTGTTTTTT. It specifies CASSRQRATGELFF.

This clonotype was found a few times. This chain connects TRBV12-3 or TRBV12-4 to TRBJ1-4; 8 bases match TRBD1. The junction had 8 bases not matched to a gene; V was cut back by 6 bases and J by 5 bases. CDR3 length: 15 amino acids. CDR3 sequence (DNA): TGTGCCAGCAGCCCTGACAGGGGACAGAATGAAAAACTGTTTTTT. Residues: CASSPDRGQNEKLFF.

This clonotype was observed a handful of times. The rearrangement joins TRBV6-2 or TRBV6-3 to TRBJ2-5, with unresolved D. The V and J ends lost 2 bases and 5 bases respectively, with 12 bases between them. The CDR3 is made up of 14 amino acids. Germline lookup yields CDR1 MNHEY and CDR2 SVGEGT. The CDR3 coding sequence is TGTGCCAGCAGTTACGGATCACACGGGGAGACCCAGTACTTC. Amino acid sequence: CASSYGSHGETQYF.

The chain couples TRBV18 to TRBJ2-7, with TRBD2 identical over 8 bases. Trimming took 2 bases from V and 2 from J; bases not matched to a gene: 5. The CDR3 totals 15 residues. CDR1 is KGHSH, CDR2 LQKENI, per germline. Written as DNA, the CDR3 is TGTGCCAGCTCACCAGACAACGGGAGGGCCTACGAGCAGTACTTC. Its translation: CASSPDNGRAYEQYF.

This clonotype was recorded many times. The CDR3 is CASSLTPVGSYEQYF. The DNA of the CDR3 is TGTGCCAGCAGCTTAACTCCTGTCGGGTCCTACGAGCAGTACTTC. This chain connects TRBV7-6 to TRBJ2-7; D gene ambiguous. The V end was cut by 2 bases, the J end by 1 base, with 12 bases between. The CDR3 covers 15 residues. The germline V gene has CDR1 SGHVS and CDR2 FNYEAQ.

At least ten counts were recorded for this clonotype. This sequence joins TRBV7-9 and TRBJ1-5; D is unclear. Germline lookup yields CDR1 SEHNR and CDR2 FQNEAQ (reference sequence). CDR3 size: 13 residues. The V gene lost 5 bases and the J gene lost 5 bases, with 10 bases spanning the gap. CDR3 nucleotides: TGTGCCAGCAGCCCTGACGGGGATCAGCCCCAGCATTTT. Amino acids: CASSPDGDQPQHF.

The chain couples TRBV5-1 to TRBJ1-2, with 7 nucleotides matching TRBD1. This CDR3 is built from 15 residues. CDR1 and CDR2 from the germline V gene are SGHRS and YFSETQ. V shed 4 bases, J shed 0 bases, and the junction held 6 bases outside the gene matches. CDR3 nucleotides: TGCGCCAGCAGCGCCGGGGACAGAACTAACTATGGCTACACCTTC. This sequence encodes CASSAGDRTNYGYTF.

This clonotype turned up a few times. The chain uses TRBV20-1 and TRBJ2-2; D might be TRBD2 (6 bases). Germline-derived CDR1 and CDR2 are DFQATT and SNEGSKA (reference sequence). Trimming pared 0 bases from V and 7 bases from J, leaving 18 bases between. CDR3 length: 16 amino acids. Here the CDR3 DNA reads TGCAGTGCTAGAGACCCCAGACGCGGGGTGGACGGGGAGCTGTTTTTT. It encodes CSARDPRRGVDGELFF.

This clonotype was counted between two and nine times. In nucleotides, the CDR3 is TGTGCCAGCAGCCAGGGGACAGGGACAAATCAGCCCCAGCATTTT. Translation gives CASSQGTGTNQPQHF. The J gene is TRBJ1-5, the V gene TRBV6-1, with 9 bases matching TRBD1. Unmatched junction bases numbered 7, after V lost 6 bases and J lost 4 bases. From germline, CDR1 is MNHNS and CDR2 SASEGT. CDR3 length: 15 amino acids.

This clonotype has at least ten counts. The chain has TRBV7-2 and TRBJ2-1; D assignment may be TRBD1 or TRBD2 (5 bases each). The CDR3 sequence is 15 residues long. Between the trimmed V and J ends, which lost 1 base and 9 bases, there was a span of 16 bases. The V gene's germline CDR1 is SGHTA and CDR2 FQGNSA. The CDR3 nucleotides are TGTGCCAGCAGCTTAGTCCCTCGAGGGGAAACTGAGCAGTTCTTC. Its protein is CASSLVPRGETEQFF.

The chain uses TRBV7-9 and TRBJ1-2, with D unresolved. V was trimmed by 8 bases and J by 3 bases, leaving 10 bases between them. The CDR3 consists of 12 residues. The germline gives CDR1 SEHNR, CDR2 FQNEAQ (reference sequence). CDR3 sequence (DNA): TGTGCCAGCGCCCTCATGGACTATGGCTACACCTTC. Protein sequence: CASALMDYGYTF.

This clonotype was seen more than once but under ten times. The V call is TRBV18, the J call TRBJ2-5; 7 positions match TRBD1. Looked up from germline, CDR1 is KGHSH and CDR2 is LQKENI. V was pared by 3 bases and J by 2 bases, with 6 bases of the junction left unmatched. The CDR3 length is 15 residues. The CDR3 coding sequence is TGTGCCAGCTCACCCTACGGGACAGAACAAGAGACCCAGTACTTC. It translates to CASSPYGTEQETQYF.